These T cell receptor beta chains were read from a single sample in a study of T-cell reconstitution after alpha-beta-depleted transplantation in children. Using its own MiXCR run on the PCR reads, TCRdb lists one record per CDR3 protein. The sample lists about 540,000 distinct CDR3 sequences, about 18% occurring once. This specimen was PBMCs from the stem cell graft donor, taken from the stem cell graft. The receptors were gathered from a human donor who donated a stem cell graft to a child with acute lymphoblastic leukemia. Both conserved end residues are part of each CDR3. D genes are given only for firm matches. Clone size is not always given. Where it is, it says once, few, many or a class for expanded clones.

CASSPPGTGDNQPQHF	TGTGCCAGCAGCCCCCCCGGGACAGGGGACAATCAGCCCCAGCATTTT	TRBV7-9	TRBJ1-5	TRBD1	NA
CASRDSYTGELFF	TGTGCCAGCAGGGACTCGTACACCGGGGAGCTGTTTTTT	TRBV6-5	TRBJ2-2	NA	few
CASSPDGAYEQYF	TGCGCCAGCAGTCCGGACGGTGCGTACGAGCAGTACTTC	TRBV5-1	TRBJ2-7	NA	NA
CASSSWTQGYYEQYF	TGCGCCAGCAGCTCATGGACGCAGGGGTACTACGAGCAGTACTTC	TRBV5-1	TRBJ2-7	NA	many
CASSRGTSGSYSYEQYF	TGCGCCAGCAGCCGAGGGACTAGCGGGAGTTATTCCTACGAGCAGTACTTC	TRBV5-1	TRBJ2-7	TRBD2	NA
CSATWTGGEPQHF	TGCAGTGCCACGTGGACGGGTGGGGAGCCCCAGCATTTT	TRBV20-1	TRBJ1-5	NA	few
CASSPGTGRGLYEQYF	TGTGCCAGCTCACCGGGGACAGGGAGGGGGTTATACGAGCAGTACTTC	TRBV18	TRBJ2-7	TRBD1	NA
CASSFGQGGNHPQHF	TGTGCCAGCAGCTTTGGACAGGGCGGTAATCATCCCCAGCATTTT	TRBV7-9	TRBJ1-5	TRBD1	NA
CASSPQGGEGPDTQYF	TGTGCCAGCAGCCCCCAGGGGGGAGAAGGACCAGATACGCAGTATTTT	TRBV13	TRBJ2-3	NA	NA
CSAQSDRGYSYEQYF	TGCAGTGCTCAATCTGACAGGGGGTATTCCTACGAGCAGTACTTC	TRBV20-1	TRBJ2-7	TRBD1	NA
CARIAASAYNEQFF	TGTGCCAGAATAGCGGCCAGCGCCTACAATGAGCAGTTCTTC	TRBV27	TRBJ2-1	NA	few
CAIRRTSDSEQYF	TGTGCCATCAGGCGGACTAGCGACAGCGAGCAGTACTTC	TRBV10-3	TRBJ2-7	TRBD2	few
CASSLMGGTIRDNEQFF	TGTGCCAGCAGCTTAATGGGCGGGACTATTCGAGACAATGAGCAGTTCTTC	TRBV7-3	TRBJ2-1	TRBD2	NA
CSATAREASYEQYF	TGCAGTGCTACCGCCCGGGAGGCCTCCTACGAGCAGTACTTC	TRBV20-1	TRBJ2-7	TRBD2	few
CASSFDIEEEVFYEQYF	TGTGCCAGCAGCTTTGATATCGAGGAGGAGGTATTCTACGAGCAGTACTTC	TRBV11-2	TRBJ2-7	NA	NA
CASSPPGLAGPHYEQYF	TGTGCCAGCAGCCCTCCGGGACTAGCGGGACCCCACTACGAGCAGTACTTC	TRBV3-1	TRBJ2-7	TRBD2	many
CASRPSVSSYNEQFF	TGTGCCAGCAGGCCTAGCGTTAGCTCCTACAATGAGCAGTTCTTC	TRBV12-3/TRBV12-4	TRBJ2-1	NA	NA
CSVDLGVSEAFF	TGCAGCGTTGACTTGGGGGTCTCTGAAGCTTTCTTT	TRBV29-1	TRBJ1-1	NA	NA
CASSLQGMGTDTQYF	TGTGCCAGCAGCTTACAGGGGATGGGCACAGATACGCAGTATTTT	TRBV5-6	TRBJ2-3	TRBD1	few
CASSLVFGTSKYNEQFF	TGTGCCAGCAGCTTAGTATTCGGGACTAGCAAATACAATGAGCAGTTCTTC	TRBV7-9	TRBJ2-1	TRBD2	NA
CASSPLTALADTQYF	TGCGCCAGCAGCCCGTTGACGGCGCTTGCGGATACGCAGTATTTT	TRBV5-1	TRBJ2-3	NA	NA
CASSPMRGRLNTEAFF	TGTGCCAGCAGCCCAATGCGGGGCCGGCTGAACACTGAAGCTTTCTTT	TRBV3-1	TRBJ1-1	NA	NA
CASSLEQGIYEQYF	TGCGCCAGCAGCTTGGAACAGGGAATCTACGAGCAGTACTTC	TRBV5-1	TRBJ2-7	NA	once
CSAREALGYGYTF	TGCAGTGCTAGAGAGGCCTTGGGCTATGGCTACACCTTC	TRBV20-1	TRBJ1-2	NA	few
CASSSWGAAGGPSVNEQFF	TGCGCCAGCAGCTCTTGGGGGGCGGCGGGAGGGCCGTCAGTAAACGAGCAGTTCTTC	TRBV5-1	TRBJ2-1	TRBD2	NA
CASSSGDEVAPLHF	TGCGCCAGCAGCTCCGGTGATGAGGTGGCACCCCTCCACTTT	TRBV5-1	TRBJ1-6	NA	few
CASRPGTHSGNTIYF	TGTGCCAGCAGACCTGGGACACACTCTGGAAACACCATATATTTT	TRBV12-3/TRBV12-4	TRBJ1-3	NA	NA
CASSWGPLGDTIYF	TGTGCCAGCAGCTGGGGGCCTTTGGGAGACACCATATATTTT	TRBV7-9	TRBJ1-3	NA	NA
CSVEDLWGEDSQETQYF	TGCAGCGTTGAAGATCTCTGGGGAGAGGATTCACAAGAGACCCAGTACTTC	TRBV29-1	TRBJ2-5	NA	few
CSARAGGNTGELFF	TGCAGTGCTAGAGCGGGAGGCAACACCGGGGAGCTGTTTTTT	TRBV20-1	TRBJ2-2	TRBD2	NA
CASSLFGRRVSEAFF	TGTGCCAGCAGCTTGTTTGGGCGGAGGGTTTCTGAAGCTTTCTTT	TRBV5-5	TRBJ1-1	NA	few
CASSLTNGELFF	TGTGCCAGCAGCTTGACGAACGGGGAGCTGTTTTTT	TRBV7-8	TRBJ2-2	NA	NA
CASSSGLVGEETQYF	TGTGCCAGCAGCTCGGGACTAGTTGGCGAAGAGACCCAGTACTTC	TRBV9	TRBJ2-5	TRBD2	NA
CASSLQSTPNTEAFF	TGCGCCAGCAGCTTGCAGAGCACACCGAACACTGAAGCTTTCTTT	TRBV5-1	TRBJ1-1	NA	few
CASSLFSAGSSGNTIYF	TGCGCCAGCAGCTTGTTTTCCGCCGGAAGCTCTGGAAACACCATATATTTT	TRBV5-1	TRBJ1-3	NA	few
CASSLGLKSAGELFF	TGCGCCAGCAGCTTGGGGCTAAAAAGCGCCGGGGAGCTGTTTTTT	TRBV5-1	TRBJ2-2	NA	NA
CASSPLGRVRTDTQYF	TGTGCCAGCAGTCCCCTTGGGAGAGTGCGGACAGATACGCAGTATTTT	TRBV5-5	TRBJ2-3	NA	NA
CASSPSGRRNNEQFF	TGTGCCAGCAGCCCCAGCGGGAGAAGGAACAATGAGCAGTTCTTC	TRBV7-9	TRBJ2-1	TRBD2	few
CASCKEFPKKASSTDTQYF	TGTGCCTCCTGCAAAGAATTTCCGAAAAAGGCCTCTAGCACAGATACGCAGTATTTT	TRBV3-1	TRBJ2-3	NA	NA